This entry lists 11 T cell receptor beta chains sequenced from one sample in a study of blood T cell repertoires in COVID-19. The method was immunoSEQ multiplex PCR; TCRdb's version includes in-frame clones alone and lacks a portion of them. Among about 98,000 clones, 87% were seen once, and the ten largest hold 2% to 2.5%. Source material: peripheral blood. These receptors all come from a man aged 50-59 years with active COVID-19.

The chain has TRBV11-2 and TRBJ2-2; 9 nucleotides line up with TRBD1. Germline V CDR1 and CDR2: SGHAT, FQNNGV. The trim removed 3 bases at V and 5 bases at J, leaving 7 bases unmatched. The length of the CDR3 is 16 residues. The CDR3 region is CASSFTRGQGTGELFF. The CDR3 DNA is TGTGCCAGCAGCTTTACTCGTGGACAGGGGACCGGGGAGCTGTTTTTT.

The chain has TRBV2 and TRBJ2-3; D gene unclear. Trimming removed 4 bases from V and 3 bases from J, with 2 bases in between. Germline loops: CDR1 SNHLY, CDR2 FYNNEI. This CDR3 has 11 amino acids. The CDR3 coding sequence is TGTGCCAGCAGTGTAACAGATACGCAGTATTTT. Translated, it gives CASSVTDTQYF.

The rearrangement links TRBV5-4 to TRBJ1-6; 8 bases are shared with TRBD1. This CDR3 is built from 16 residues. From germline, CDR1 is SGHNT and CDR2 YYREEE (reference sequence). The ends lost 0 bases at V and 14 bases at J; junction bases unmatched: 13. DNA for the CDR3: TGTGCCAGCAGCTTGGGTAAGGACAGGGCTATCGGGGCCCTCCACTTT. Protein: CASSLGKDRAIGALHF.

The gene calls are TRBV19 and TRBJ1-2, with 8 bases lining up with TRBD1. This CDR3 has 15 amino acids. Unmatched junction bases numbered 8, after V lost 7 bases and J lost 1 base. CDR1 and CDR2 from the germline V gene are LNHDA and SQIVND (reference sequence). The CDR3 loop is CASKDRQGFNYGYTF. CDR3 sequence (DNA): TGTGCCAGTAAGGATCGACAGGGGTTTAACTATGGCTACACCTTC.

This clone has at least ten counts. CDR3 amino acids: CASSPGPGNYGYTF. Here the CDR3 DNA reads TGCGCCAGCAGCCCTGGTCCGGGAAACTATGGCTACACCTTC. The J gene is TRBJ1-2, the V gene TRBV5-1; D is unresolved. V was shortened by 4 bases and J by 2 bases, with 12 bases between the two germline ends. The length of the CDR3 is 14 residues. Germline loops: CDR1 SGHRS, CDR2 YFSETQ.

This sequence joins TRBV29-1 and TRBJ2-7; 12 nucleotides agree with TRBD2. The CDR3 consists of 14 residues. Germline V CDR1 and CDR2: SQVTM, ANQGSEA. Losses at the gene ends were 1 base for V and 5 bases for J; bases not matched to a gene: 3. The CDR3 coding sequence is TGCAGCGTTGAAGGGACTAGCGGGATCGACGAGCAGTACTTC. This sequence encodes CSVEGTSGIDEQYF.

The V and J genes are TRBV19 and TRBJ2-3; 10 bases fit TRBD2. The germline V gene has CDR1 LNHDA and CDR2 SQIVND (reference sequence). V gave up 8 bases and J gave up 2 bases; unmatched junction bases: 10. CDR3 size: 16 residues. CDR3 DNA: TGTGCCAGTTCGCTTCTAGCGGGGGATATCACAGATACGCAGTATTTT. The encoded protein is CASSLLAGDITDTQYF. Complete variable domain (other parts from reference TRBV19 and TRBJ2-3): DGGITQSPKYLFRKEGQNVTLSCEQNLNHDAMYWYRQDPGQGLRLIYYSQIVNDFQKGDIAEGYSVSREKKESFPLTVTSAQKNPTAFYLCASSLLAGDITDTQYFGPGTRLTVL.

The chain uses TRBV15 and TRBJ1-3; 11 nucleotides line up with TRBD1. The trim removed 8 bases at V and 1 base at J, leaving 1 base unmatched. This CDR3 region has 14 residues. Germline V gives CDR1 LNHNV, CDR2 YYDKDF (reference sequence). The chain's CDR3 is CATGTGGSGNTIYF. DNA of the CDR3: TGTGCCACCGGGACAGGGGGATCTGGAAACACCATATATTTT.

The DNA for the CDR3 is TGTGCCAGCAGCCAACGCCGACAGGGGTACCCACAAGGTACTAATGAAAAACTGTTTTTT. Protein product: CASSQRRQGYPQGTNEKLFF. The V and J genes are TRBV3-1 (or the pseudogene TRBV3-2) and TRBJ1-4; 8 nucleotides agree with TRBD1. This CDR3 spans 20 amino acids. V gave up 2 bases and J gave up 2 bases; unmatched junction bases: 16. Looked up from germline, CDR1 is LGHDT and CDR2 is YNNKEL (reference sequence).

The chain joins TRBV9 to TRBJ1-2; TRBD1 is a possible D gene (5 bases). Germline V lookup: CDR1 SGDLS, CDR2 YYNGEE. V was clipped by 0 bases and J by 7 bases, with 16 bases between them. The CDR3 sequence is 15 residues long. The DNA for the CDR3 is TGTGCCAGCAGCGTAGACCCAGGGACTATCTTTGGCTACACCTTC. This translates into CASSVDPGTIFGYTF.

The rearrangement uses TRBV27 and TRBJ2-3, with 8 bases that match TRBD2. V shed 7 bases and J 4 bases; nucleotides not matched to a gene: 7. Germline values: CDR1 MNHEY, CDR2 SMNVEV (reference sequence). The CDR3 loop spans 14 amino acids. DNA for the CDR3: TGTGCCAGCACCCTCGGGGGGGTTGCAGATACGCAGTATTTT. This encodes CASTLGGVADTQYF.